The next 24 T cell receptor beta chains were all read from a single sample in a study of shared clonotypes between healthy human individuals. Produced via immunoSEQ multiplex PCR; TCRdb's table is partial and in-frame only. The data hold over 1.4 million clones, with more than 95% observed a single time. Material: naive CD4+ T cells sorted from blood. The sample's subset: CD45RA+ positively selected. Source of these receptors: a young man in good health.

CDR3 in amino acids: CASSQLQGAYNEQFF. The CDR3 DNA follows: TGCGCCAGCAGCCAACTACAGGGGGCGTACAATGAGCAGTTCTTC. This chain connects TRBV4-1 to TRBJ2-1; 9 nucleotides agree with TRBD1. Germline CDR1 and CDR2: MGHRA and YSYEKL. J was trimmed by 4 bases and V by 2 bases; bases with no gene match: 3. The CDR3 extends over 15 amino acids.

The CDR3 loop is CASIDRVHSYEQYF. In DNA form, the CDR3 reads TGTGCCAGCATAGACAGGGTACACTCCTACGAGCAGTACTTC. This chain uses TRBV11-2 with TRBJ2-7; 7 positions match TRBD1. The trim removed 7 bases at V and 0 bases at J, leaving 6 bases unmatched. Germline CDR1 and CDR2: SGHAT and FQNNGV. This CDR3 is 14 amino acids long.

The chain employs TRBV29-1 and TRBJ2-3; TRBD1 might be the D (6 bases). This CDR3 has 14 residues. Germline V gene data show CDR1 as SQVTM and CDR2 as ANQGSEA. The ends were cut back, 4 bases at V and 5 bases at J, with 16 bases in the middle. The CDR3 loop is CSVVDRTAVDTQYF. The CDR3 DNA is TGCAGCGTTGTTGACCGGACAGCCGTAGATACGCAGTATTTT.

The V call is TRBV5-4, the J call TRBJ2-1; 8 nucleotides line up with TRBD2. Germline V gene data show CDR1 as SGHNT and CDR2 as YYREEE (reference sequence). V lost 2 bases to trimming and J lost 0 bases; unmatched junction nucleotides: 7. This CDR3 has 17 residues. CDR3 bases: TGTGCCAGCAGCTTTCTCCTTAGCGGGAACTCCTACAATGAGCAGTTCTTC. It yields the protein CASSFLLSGNSYNEQFF.

The rearrangement uses TRBV2 and TRBJ2-7, with D possibly TRBD1 on 5 matching bases. Trimming took 9 bases from V and 3 from J, leaving 12 bases between them. Germline CDR1 and CDR2: SNHLY and FYNNEI. The CDR3 consists of 12 residues. CDR3 bases: TGTGCCAGTATGGCAGGGCTCTACGAGCAGTACTTC. Protein: CASMAGLYEQYF.

Here the CDR3 reads CASGLPLQGGKLGYTF. CDR3 nucleotides: TGTGCTAGTGGTTTGCCCCTACAGGGGGGGAAACTTGGCTACACCTTC. The chain recombines TRBV12-5 with TRBJ1-2; 8 bases are shared with TRBD1. The junction had 12 bases not matched to a gene; V was cut back by 2 bases and J by 7 bases. This CDR3 region has 16 residues. Germline lookup yields CDR1 LGHNT and CDR2 FRNRAP.

The chain carries TRBV27 and TRBJ2-1; 9 nucleotides match TRBD2. This CDR3 region has 21 residues. V shed 1 base and J 0 bases; nucleotides not matched to a gene: 16. Per germline, CDR1 MNHEY and CDR2 SMNVEV (reference sequence). The CDR3 DNA reads TGTGCCAGCAGTTTATTGGGCTATGGGGCTAGCGGGGCGAGCTCCTACAATGAGCAGTTCTTC. Residues: CASSLLGYGASGASSYNEQFF.

This clone has only one observation. Other nucleotide sequences in the sample specify the same CDR3. The rearrangement joins TRBV5-1 to TRBJ2-7; 12 bases match TRBD2. The trim removed 4 bases at V and 4 bases at J, leaving 3 bases unmatched. Germline values: CDR1 SGHRS, CDR2 YFSETQ. The CDR3 spans 14 residues. The CDR3 here is CASSPGTSGYEQYF. The CDR3 DNA follows: TGCGCCAGCAGCCCCGGGACTAGCGGGTACGAGCAGTACTTC. Full variable domain (missing parts from reference TRBV5-1 and TRBJ2-7): KAGVTQTPRYLIKTRGQQVTLSCSPISGHRSVSWYQQTPGQGLQFLFEYFSETQRNKGNFPGRFSGRQFSNSRSEMNVSTLELGDSALYLCASSPGTSGYEQYFGPGTRLTVT.

The chain uses TRBV28 and TRBJ2-3; D unclear. The CDR3 length is 13 residues. Germline V lookup: CDR1 MDHEN, CDR2 SYDVKM. V lost 6 bases and J lost 4, with 11 bases in between. CDR3 region: CASRSSRSDTQYF. As DNA, the CDR3 is TGTGCCAGCAGATCCTCGAGGTCAGATACGCAGTATTTT.

This rearrangement joins TRBV7-9 to TRBJ2-3; D not resolved. Trimming cost V 2 bases and J 6 bases, with 9 bases left between them. Germline-derived CDR1 and CDR2 are SEHNR and FQNEAQ (reference sequence). The CDR3 consists of 13 residues. CDR3 nucleotides: TGTGCCAGCAGCTTATTACTGGCCGATACGCAGTATTTT. Translated, it gives CASSLLLADTQYF.

V is TRBV6-5 and J is TRBJ2-1; TRBD1 aligns across 8 bases. CDR3 length equals 16 residues. V was clipped by 2 bases and J by 0 bases; unmatched bases: 3. From germline, CDR1 is MNHEY and CDR2 SVGAGI. The CDR3 sequence is CASSYVDRVSYNEQFF. The CDR3 coding sequence is TGTGCCAGCAGTTACGTGGACAGGGTCTCCTACAATGAGCAGTTCTTC.

The chain carries TRBV6-6 and TRBJ2-1; TRBD2 is a possible D gene (6 bases). This CDR3 region has 13 residues. V lost 9 bases to trimming and J lost 9 bases, with 18 bases between them. Germline values: CDR1 MNHNY, CDR2 SVGAGI (reference sequence). The CDR3 loop is CASLSGAGGEQFF. DNA for the CDR3: TGTGCCAGTCTTAGCGGAGCGGGCGGTGAGCAGTTCTTC.

Regarding this clone: The same CDR3 can be traced to other DNA sequences in this sample. The gene calls are TRBV18 and TRBJ2-7, with a possible D match to TRBD2 (5 bases). The CDR3 has 13 residues. V shed 2 bases and J shed 1 base, with 6 bases lying between them. The germline gives CDR1 KGHSH, CDR2 LQKENI. The CDR3 region has the DNA TGTGCCAGCTCACCATCGGGGTCCTACGAGCAGTACTTC. As protein: CASSPSGSYEQYF.

The chain links TRBV6-1 to TRBJ1-5; D is ambiguous. The CDR3 has 12 amino acids. Trimming took off 7 bases at V and 5 bases at J, with 9 bases between the two ends. Germline CDR1 reads MNHNS; CDR2 reads SASEGT. As DNA, the CDR3 is TGTGCCAGCAAGGCAGGTGATCAGCCCCAGCATTTT. Protein sequence: CASKAGDQPQHF.

The chain links TRBV25-1 to TRBJ2-3; 10 nucleotides align to TRBD1. The CDR3 consists of 16 residues. From germline, CDR1 is MGHDK and CDR2 SYGVNS. V dropped 5 bases and J dropped 6; count of bases not matched to a gene: 11. The CDR3 reads CASSNTRQGAGDTQYF. The CDR3 DNA sequence: TGTGCCAGCAGTAATACAAGACAGGGGGCAGGGGATACGCAGTATTTT.

The CDR3: CASSLYAGQETQYF. CDR3 bases: TGTGCCAGCAGCTTGTACGCAGGGCAAGAGACCCAGTACTTC. The V gene is TRBV5-4, the J gene TRBJ2-5; maybe TRBD1 (5 bases). The CDR3 runs 14 residues. The germline gives CDR1 SGHNT, CDR2 YYREEE (reference sequence). Trimming removed 1 base from V and 2 bases from J, with 9 bases in between.

V is TRBV13 and J is TRBJ1-2; D gene uncertain. The length of the CDR3 is 13 residues. Germline values: CDR1 PRHDT, CDR2 FYEKMQ (reference sequence). Trimming took off 8 bases at V and 0 bases at J, with 10 bases between the two ends. CDR3 nucleotides: TGTGCCAGCCGCTCGAGACCTAACTATGGCTACACCTTC. This encodes CASRSRPNYGYTF.

The chain employs TRBV2 and TRBJ2-1; the match to TRBD2 covers 8 bases. This CDR3 comprises 14 residues. V lost 8 bases and J lost 1; bases outside the gene matches: 4. In germline, CDR1 is SNHLY, CDR2 FYNNEI. CDR3 in DNA: TGTGCCAGCCGGGGCGGGAGGTCCTACAATGAGCAGTTCTTC. This translates into CASRGGRSYNEQFF.

The chain uses TRBV7-9 and TRBJ1-4; 7 positions match TRBD1. The V gene end was trimmed by 6 bases and the J gene end by 5 bases; junction bases not matched to a gene: 9. The germline V gene encodes CDR1 SEHNR and CDR2 FQNEAQ (reference sequence). This CDR3 is built from 15 residues. The DNA of the CDR3 is TGTGCCAGCAGGTATAACCGGGACAGCAATGAAAAACTGTTTTTT. Translation gives CASRYNRDSNEKLFF.

This rearrangement joins TRBV6-4 to TRBJ1-2; 8 nucleotides agree with TRBD1. Per germline, CDR1 MRHNA and CDR2 SNTAGT. The ends lost 6 bases at V and 3 bases at J; junction bases unmatched: 9. The CDR3 loop spans 15 amino acids. The CDR3 here is CASRRTAGGDYGYTF. The CDR3 coding sequence is TGTGCCAGCAGACGAACCGCAGGGGGCGACTATGGCTACACCTTC.

This chain connects TRBV30 to TRBJ1-5; tentatively, D is TRBD1 (6 bases). This CDR3 has 14 residues. Germline V gene sequence: CDR1 GTSNPN, CDR2 SVGIG (reference sequence). Trimming cost V 0 bases and J 7 bases, with 13 bases left between them. CDR3 loop: CAWSVREGDQPQHF. The CDR3 DNA reads TGTGCCTGGAGTGTGAGGGAGGGGGACCAGCCCCAGCATTTT.

V is TRBV14 and J is TRBJ2-7; 8 bases are a match to TRBD1. CDR1 and CDR2 (germline): SGHDN, FVKESK. The J segment lost 6 bases and the V segment lost 5 bases, leaving 9 bases of the junction unmatched. The CDR3 covers 14 residues. The CDR3 loop reads CASSLYGQGSEQYF. Here the CDR3 DNA reads TGTGCCAGCAGCTTATACGGACAGGGCTCCGAGCAGTACTTC. Supplemented by reference TRBV14 and TRBJ2-7, the full variable domain reads EAGVTQFPSHSVIEKGQTVTLRCDPISGHDNLYWYRRVMGKEIKFLLHFVKESKQDESGMPNNRFLAERTGGTYSTLKVQPAELEDSGVYFCASSLYGQGSEQYFGPGTRLTVT.

The chain is built from TRBV5-4 and TRBJ1-1; 7 bases fit TRBD1. Per the germline V gene, CDR1 is SGHNT and CDR2 is YYREEE (reference sequence). There are 15 residues in the CDR3. Trimming removed 4 bases from V and 3 bases from J; junction bases left unmatched: 9. CDR3 sequence (DNA): TGTGCCAGCAGCGGACCGACAGGGTTATACACTGAAGCTTTCTTT. The encoded protein is CASSGPTGLYTEAFF.

The chain has TRBV7-8 and TRBJ2-5, with a weak D call TRBD2 (7 bases). Trimming removed 5 bases at V and 5 bases at J, with 24 bases between. Germline V gene sequence: CDR1 SGHVS, CDR2 FQNEAQ. The CDR3 extends over 17 amino acids. The CDR3 nucleotides are TGTGCCAGCAGCCAATCAAGGACCAGGACTAGGGGGGAGACCCAGTACTTC. It is translated as CASSQSRTRTRGETQYF.